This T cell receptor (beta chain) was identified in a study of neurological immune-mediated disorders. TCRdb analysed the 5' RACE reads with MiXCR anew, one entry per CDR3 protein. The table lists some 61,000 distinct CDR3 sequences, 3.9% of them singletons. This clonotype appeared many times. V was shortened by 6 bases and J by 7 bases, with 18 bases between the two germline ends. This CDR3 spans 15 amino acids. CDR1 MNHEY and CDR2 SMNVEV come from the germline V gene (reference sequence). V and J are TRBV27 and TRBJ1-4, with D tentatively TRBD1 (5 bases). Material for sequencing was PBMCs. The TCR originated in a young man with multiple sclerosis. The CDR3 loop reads CASRRVDSGIEKLFF. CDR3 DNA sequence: TGTGCCAGCAGGAGAGTCGACAGTGGAATTGAAAAACTGTTTTTT.